Below are 27 T cell receptor beta chains sequenced from a single sample in a study of shared clonotypes between healthy human individuals. The protocol was immunoSEQ multiplex PCR, while the TCRdb copy is restricted to in-frame clones and leaves out a portion. The table has around 200,000 clones, 66% seen once. The sample taken for sequencing was memory CD4+ T cells sorted from blood. Subset defined: CD45RA-negative fraction. These receptors all come from a man aged 25-40 years in good health.

This clone occurred many times. The chain is built from TRBV5-6 and TRBJ2-3; 8 nucleotides match TRBD2. Per the germline V gene, CDR1 is SGHDT and CDR2 is YYEEEE. CDR3 length: 16 residues. The junction had 5 bases not matched to a gene; V was cut back by 2 bases and J by 0 bases. CDR3 nucleotide sequence: TGTGCCAGCAGCTTCAGCGGGACTAGAAGCACAGATACGCAGTATTTT. This sequence encodes CASSFSGTRSTDTQYF.

CDR3 sequence: CATRLGGDIQYF. CDR3 nucleotides: TGTGCCACACGCCTCGGGGGGGACATTCAGTACTTC. The chain couples TRBV6-6 to TRBJ2-4, with 8 bases identical to TRBD2. Germline loops: CDR1 MNHNY, CDR2 SVGAGI (reference sequence). CDR3 length equals 12 residues. The V and J ends lost 10 bases and 8 bases, in that order; junction bases with no gene match: 7.

This clone was found a few times. V usage is TRBV9 and J usage is TRBJ2-3; 9 bases align to TRBD2. CDR3 length: 18 amino acids. CDR1 and CDR2 from the germline V gene are SGDLS and YYNGEE. With 3 bases clipped from V and 5 bases from J, the junction kept 16 bases outside the gene matches. CDR3 loop: CASSAPQGLREGGDTQYF. In nucleotides, the CDR3 is TGTGCCAGCAGCGCCCCCCAGGGGTTGCGGGAGGGCGGAGATACGCAGTATTTT.

V gene TRBV5-1 combines with J gene TRBJ2-3; 9 bases align to TRBD2. The trim removed 2 bases at V and 5 bases at J, leaving 3 bases unmatched. The CDR3 is made up of 14 amino acids. Germline lookup yields CDR1 SGHRS and CDR2 YFSETQ. CDR3 bases: TGCGCCAGCAGCTTCGCGGGAGGGGGAGATACGCAGTATTTT. It specifies CASSFAGGGDTQYF.

CDR3 in amino acids: CASSWGITTTQVEQFF. DNA of the CDR3: TGTGCCAGCAGTTGGGGGATTACAACGACCCAGGTTGAGCAGTTCTTC. V is TRBV27 and J is TRBJ2-1; D assignment may be TRBD1 or TRBD2 (5 bases each). The germline V gene has CDR1 MNHEY and CDR2 SMNVEV (reference sequence). Trimming left V 4 bases short and J 9 bases short, with 22 bases between. This CDR3 spans 16 amino acids.

The V call is TRBV7-2, the J call TRBJ2-3, with D possibly matching TRBD1 (6 bases). This CDR3 spans 16 amino acids. Germline values: CDR1 SGHTA, CDR2 FQGNSA. Trimming left V 5 bases short and J 2 bases short, with 17 bases between. CDR3 bases: TGTGCCAGCAGCGACATACCAACAGGGTACACAGATACGCAGTATTTT. Translating gives CASSDIPTGYTDTQYF.

This chain uses TRBV20-1 with TRBJ2-1, with D unresolved. From germline, CDR1 is DFQATT and CDR2 SNEGSKA (reference sequence). The CDR3 is 10 amino acids. V lost 8 bases and J 7 bases, leaving 9 bases between the germline ends. CDR3 nucleotides: TGCAGTACTGGTTGGAATGAGCAGTTCTTC. It specifies CSTGWNEQFF.

J is TRBJ2-3 and V is TRBV7-7; 7 nucleotides align to TRBD1. CDR1 and CDR2 (germline): SSHAT, FNYEAQ (reference sequence). With 1 base clipped from V and 2 bases from J, the junction kept 3 bases outside the gene matches. This CDR3 region has 15 residues. The CDR3 nucleotides read TGTGCCAGCAGCTTAGGACAGGGCGACACAGATACGCAGTATTTT. Protein sequence: CASSLGQGDTDTQYF. Complete variable domain (other parts from reference TRBV7-7 and TRBJ2-3): GAGVSQSPRYKVTKRGQDVTLRCDPISSHATLYWYQQALGQGPEFLTYFNYEAQPDKSGLPSDRFSAERPEGSISTLTIQRTEQRDSAMYRCASSLGQGDTDTQYFGPGTRLTVL.

The chain uses TRBV5-4 and TRBJ2-4; the D is unclear. This CDR3 is built from 11 residues. The germline gives CDR1 SGHNT, CDR2 YYREEE (reference sequence). The ends were cut back, 10 bases at V and 10 bases at J, with 15 bases in the middle. The CDR3 coding sequence is TGTGCCTTACCTTGGGTAGTTATTCAGTACTTC. Translated: CALPWVVIQYF.

V and J are TRBV11-2 and TRBJ1-1; D is perhaps TRBD1 (5 bases). The germline V gene has CDR1 SGHAT and CDR2 FQNNGV. Trimming pared 1 base from V and 4 bases from J, leaving 13 bases between. This CDR3 comprises 15 residues. In nucleotides, the CDR3 is TGTGCCAGCAGCTTAGTTTCAGGGATGGGCACTGAAGCTTTCTTT. It specifies CASSLVSGMGTEAFF. The variable domain in full, with the rest retrieved from reference TRBV11-2 and TRBJ1-1, is EAGVAQSPRYKIIEKRQSVAFWCNPISGHATLYWYQQILGQGPKLLIQFQNNGVVDDSQLPKDRFSAERLKGVDSTLKIQPAKLEDSAVYLCASSLVSGMGTEAFFGQGTRLTVV.

The chain carries TRBV6-1 and TRBJ1-1, with unresolved D. Deletions cut 6 bases from V and 0 bases from J, with 8 bases between. The CDR3 has 13 amino acids. CDR1 and CDR2 from the germline V gene are MNHNS and SASEGT. CDR3: CASRSAMNTEAFF. CDR3 nucleotide sequence: TGTGCCAGCAGATCAGCAATGAACACTGAAGCTTTCTTT.

The chain couples TRBV27 to TRBJ2-1; D unclear. Trimming cost V 9 bases and J 4 bases, with 13 bases left between them. Germline V gene data show CDR1 as MNHEY and CDR2 as SMNVEV (reference sequence). The CDR3 is 13 residues long. CDR3 DNA sequence: TGTGCCAGGGGTGGAAAGGGTTACAATGAGCAGTTCTTC. Protein: CARGGKGYNEQFF.

The genes are TRBV19 and TRBJ1-2; 9 bases are shared with TRBD1. The CDR3 extends over 14 amino acids. Trimming cost V 5 bases and J 4 bases; bases outside gene matches: 5. Germline assignment: CDR1 LNHDA and CDR2 SQIVND (reference sequence). CDR3 DNA: TGTGCCAGTAGTTCGCGGGGACAGGGCTATGGCTACACCTTC. Its protein product is CASSSRGQGYGYTF.

This clone appeared a single time. J is TRBJ2-7 and V is TRBV18; D might be TRBD1 (5 bases). The CDR3 runs to 16 residues. Germline V gene sequence: CDR1 KGHSH, CDR2 LQKENI. Trimming took 2 bases from V and 9 from J, leaving 23 bases between them. In DNA form, the CDR3 reads TGTGCCAGCTCACCAAGCACCGTTGCCAGGGAAGTATGGCAGTACTTC. Translated: CASSPSTVAREVWQYF.

This clone was found a few times. No conserved phenylalanine or tryptophan ends this CDR3, so it is likely a read error. It is unclear where the CDR3 begins or ends on the DNA, so no DNA is shown, and the CDR3 is as TCRdb lists it. This rearrangement joins TRBV6-1 to TRBJ2-7; the table names TRBD2, a call not compared with the DNA. Germline V gene sequence: CDR1 MNHNS, CDR2 SASEGT. The CDR3 is 11 amino acids long, termini counted. The CDR3 reads CASSTVGGAQL.

On this clone itself: The sample has other DNA sequences that encode this CDR3 too. The chain recombines TRBV5-1 with TRBJ2-1; tentative D call: TRBD2 (6 bases). Germline V gene lookup returns CDR1 SGHRS and CDR2 YFSETQ. CDR3 size: 16 residues. With 4 bases removed from V and 0 bases from J, the gap between germline ends came to 14 bases. The CDR3 is CASSLGTSPSYNEQFF. CDR3 DNA sequence: TGCGCCAGCAGCCTGGGGACTTCCCCCTCCTACAATGAGCAGTTCTTC.

This sequence joins TRBV6-5 and TRBJ2-1; D ambiguous. The V gene lost 7 bases and the J gene lost 5 bases, with 6 bases spanning the gap. The CDR3 covers 11 residues. In germline, CDR1 is MNHEY, CDR2 SVGAGI. The CDR3 loop reads CASTLHNEQFF. The CDR3 DNA reads TGTGCCAGCACCCTACACAATGAGCAGTTCTTC.

This clone was counted a few times. This rearrangement joins TRBV28 to TRBJ1-2; 7 bases are a match to TRBD1. The CDR3 is made up of 15 amino acids. CDR1 and CDR2 (germline): MDHEN, SYDVKM. V shed 2 bases, J shed 4 bases, and the junction held 7 bases outside the gene matches. The CDR3 is CASSLGGGVRYGYTF. CDR3 nucleotide sequence: TGTGCCAGCAGTTTAGGAGGGGGCGTGCGCTATGGCTACACCTTC.

CDR3 sequence: CASSPRITDTQYF. CDR3 bases: TGTGCCAGCTCACCACGTATCACAGATACGCAGTATTTT. This chain uses TRBV18 with TRBJ2-3, with D unresolved. Germline CDR1 reads KGHSH; CDR2 reads LQKENI. V lost 1 base and J lost 2, with 4 bases in between. CDR3 size: 13 residues.

This clone was picked up many times. The chain joins TRBV10-2 to TRBJ2-1; the D is unclear. Between the trimmed V and J ends, which lost 3 bases and 6 bases, there was a span of 9 bases. Germline V lookup: CDR1 WSHSY, CDR2 SAAADI. There are 13 residues in the CDR3. The CDR3 loop is CASSDFLTNEQFF. DNA of the CDR3: TGCGCCAGCAGTGATTTCCTGACCAATGAGCAGTTCTTC.

The chain joins TRBV7-2 to TRBJ2-2; tentative D call: TRBD1 (6 bases). The CDR3 is 17 amino acids. Germline V CDR1 and CDR2: SGHTA, FQGNSA. Trimming left V 4 bases short and J 6 bases short, with 21 bases between. Here the CDR3 DNA reads TGTGCCAGCAGCTCCGGACAGTTACCCACCGTGTCCGGGGAGCTGTTTTTT. Protein: CASSSGQLPTVSGELFF. Full variable domain (remainder filled in from reference TRBV7-2 and TRBJ2-2): GAGVSQSPSNKVTEKGKDVELRCDPISGHTALYWYRQSLGQGLEFLIYFQGNSAPDKSGLPSDRFSAERTGGSVSTLTIQRTQQEDSAVYLCASSSGQLPTVSGELFFGEGSRLTVL.

The rearrangement links TRBV27 to TRBJ2-7; 7 bases fit TRBD1. The V and J ends lost 4 bases and 1 base, in that order; junction bases with no gene match: 4. The CDR3 extends over 14 amino acids. Germline-derived CDR1 and CDR2 are MNHEY and SMNVEV (reference sequence). The CDR3 DNA reads as TGTGCCAGCAGTTCTCGGACAGGTTCCTACGAGCAGTACTTC. Residues: CASSSRTGSYEQYF.

The chain is built from TRBV11-2 and TRBJ2-5; 16 nucleotides align to TRBD2. Trimming cost V 5 bases and J 5 bases; bases outside gene matches: 11. The CDR3 contains 18 residues. The germline V gene has CDR1 SGHAT and CDR2 FQNNGV. The CDR3 DNA sequence: TGTGCCAGCAGCCCCTGGGGGACTAGCGGGAGGGCCGGGGAGACCCAGTACTTC. Translated: CASSPWGTSGRAGETQYF.

CDR3 bases: TGCAGCGTTGTAGTCGGGGAGACCCAGTACTTC. Translated, it gives CSVVVGETQYF. The chain employs TRBV29-1 and TRBJ2-5; D remains ambiguous. Trimming left V 4 bases short and J 5 bases short, with 8 bases between. There are 11 residues in the CDR3. Germline assignment: CDR1 SQVTM and CDR2 ANQGSEA.

The gene calls are TRBV30 and TRBJ1-2; 9 bases agree with TRBD1. The germline CDR1 and CDR2 sequences are GTSNPN and SVGIG (reference sequence). Losses at the gene ends were 1 base for V and 8 bases for J; bases not matched to a gene: 8. This CDR3 has 14 amino acids. DNA of the CDR3: TGTGCCTGGAGTGCCTCAAGGACAGGGGAAGGCTACACCTTC. Translating it yields CAWSASRTGEGYTF.

The chain is built from TRBV5-1 and TRBJ2-2; 9 bases align to TRBD1. CDR3 length equals 15 residues. The germline V gene has CDR1 SGHRS and CDR2 YFSETQ. V was clipped by 4 bases and J by 1 base; unmatched bases: 2. The CDR3 nucleotides read TGCGCCAGCAGCAGGACAGGGGTGAACACCGGGGAGCTGTTTTTT. It encodes CASSRTGVNTGELFF.

This clone has a single count. This chain joins TRBV9 and TRBJ2-3; D is uncertain. Germline CDR1 reads SGDLS; CDR2 reads YYNGEE. V dropped 7 bases and J dropped 0 bases, with 3 bases sitting between them. This CDR3 is built from 11 residues. CDR3 sequence: CASASTDTQYF. DNA of the CDR3: TGTGCCAGCGCTAGCACAGATACGCAGTATTTT. Full variable domain (outside the CDR3, taken from reference TRBV9 and TRBJ2-3): DSGVTQTPKHLITATGQRVTLRCSPRSGDLSVYWYQQSLDQGLQFLIQYYNGEERAKGNILERFSAQQFPDLHSELNLSSLELGDSALYFCASASTDTQYFGPGTRLTVL.